A selection of T cell receptor beta chains follows, all from one sample in a study of T cell changes during pregnancy in multiple sclerosis. Assay used: immunoSEQ multiplex PCR; TCRdb lists only in-frame clones, some missing. The table has about 69,000 clones, about nine tenths seen once. This specimen consisted of peripheral blood, obtained in the third trimester of pregnancy. The receptor source for this set is a female donor with multiple sclerosis, enrolled in a pregnancy study. Both conserved end residues are part of each CDR3. Each record gives: clone size, J gene, D gene, V gene, CDR3 DNA, CDR3 protein. The D gene is left open where the match is weak. Clone size is not always given. Where it is, it says once, few, many or a class for expanded clones.

>once|TRBJ2-1|.|TRBV11-2
TGTGCCAGCAGCTTAGACAGGGAGGATGAGCAGTTCTTC
CASSLDREDEQFF
>.|TRBJ2-7|TRBD1|TRBV5-3
TGTGCCAGAAGCAGGGGACAGCACTACGAGCAGTACTTC
CARSRGQHYEQYF
>.|TRBJ2-7|.|TRBV11-2
TGTGCCAGCAGCTTAGATTACTACGAGCAGTACTTC
CASSLDYYEQYF
>.|TRBJ2-1|TRBD1|TRBV27
TGTGCCAGCAGTTTCAGGGGGAATGAGCAGTTCTTC
CASSFRGNEQFF
>.|TRBJ1-4|.|TRBV7-7
TGTGCTAGCAGTCGTAACAGGGATCCCCGTGAAAAACTGTTTTTT
CASSRNRDPREKLFF
>.|TRBJ2-1|TRBD1|TRBV5-1
TGCGCCAGCAGCTTAAGGGGGGACAGGGGGAGCGATGAGCAGTTCTTC
CASSLRGDRGSDEQFF
>.|TRBJ2-2|TRBD2|TRBV9
TGTGCCAGCAGCGTCGGGACTAGCGGGTTGACCGGGGAGCTGTTTTTT
CASSVGTSGLTGELFF
>.|TRBJ2-3|TRBD2|TRBV10-3
TGTGCCCTGAGGCCTAGCGGGTTAGATACGCAGTATTTT
CALRPSGLDTQYF
>.|TRBJ1-1|.|TRBV28
TGTGCCAGCAGTCCCCGGTCAGGCTCTGAAGCTTTCTTT
CASSPRSGSEAFF
>once|TRBJ1-2|.|TRBV28
TGTGCCAGCAGTTTATACACAGGAGTCAAAGGGTATGGCTACACCTTC
CASSLYTGVKGYGYTF
>.|TRBJ2-2|TRBD1|TRBV11-3
TGTGCCAGCAGCTCCACAGGGGGATACACCGGGGAGCTGTTTTTT
CASSSTGGYTGELFF